This T cell receptor beta chain was sequenced in a study of T cells in Graves' hyperthyroidism and ophthalmopathy. Study conclusions and caveats: Most expanded thyroid clonotypes above 0.001 also appeared in blood.

Trimming shortened V by 3 bases and J by 0 bases, and 12 bases separated the two germline ends. The CDR3 contains 16 residues. Germline V lookup: CDR1 WSHSY, CDR2 SAAADI. Template material for amplifying TCR beta CDR3 regions consisted of RNA transcripts. The HTBI primer set served for first-round RT-PCR of the TCR CDR3. TCRdb re-derived calls from the multiplex PCR reads in MiXCR, one entry per CDR3 protein. The sample includes 550,000 to 800,000 distinct CDR3 sequences, about 15% of them seen just once. Regarding this clonotype: What it binds is unknown.

This TCR was sampled from a man aged 18-30 years with Graves' hyperthyroidism. The sequenced sample was blood. The chain joins TRBV10-2 to TRBJ1-3; D gene uncertain. CDR3: CASSDRAFTSGNTIYF. In nucleotides, the CDR3 is TGCGCCAGCAGTGATAGGGCGTTTACCTCTGGAAACACCATATATTTT.